These 5 T cell receptor beta chains came from one sample sequenced in a study of blood T cell repertoires in COVID-19. Clones were sequenced by immunoSEQ multiplex PCR, and TCRdb holds only the in-frame ones, with some missing. In the table there are about 230,000 clones, more than 65% of which are singletons. Sequenced: peripheral blood. The origin of the receptors is an elderly woman with acute or convalescent COVID-19.

This chain links TRBV29-1 with TRBJ2-5; D is perhaps TRBD2 (5 bases). The CDR3 is 14 residues long. Germline CDR1 is SQVTM and CDR2 is ANQGSEA. V was clipped by 8 bases and J by 2 bases, with 18 bases between them. Here the CDR3 DNA reads TGCAGCCACTCTAGCCCCCCGGGACAAGAGACCCAGTACTTC. Its translation is CSHSSPPGQETQYF.

The rearrangement joins TRBV11-1 to TRBJ1-1; 7 nucleotides line up with TRBD1. CDR1 is SGHAT and CDR2 is FQDESV in the germline V gene (reference sequence). J was trimmed by 4 bases and V by 0 bases; bases with no gene match: 5. The CDR3 is 15 amino acids. The CDR3 loop reads CASSLAGGVSTEAFF. The CDR3 DNA reads as TGTGCCAGCAGCTTAGCAGGGGGCGTGAGCACTGAAGCTTTCTTT.

The chain recombines TRBV5-1 with TRBJ2-1, with 8 positions matching TRBD2. Germline V CDR1 and CDR2: SGHRS, YFSETQ. The V gene end was trimmed by 7 bases and the J gene end by 0 bases; junction bases not matched to a gene: 6. The CDR3 spans 15 residues. The CDR3, as DNA: TGCGCCAGCTTTCCGGGAGGGCCCTCCTACAATGAGCAGTTCTTC. This encodes CASFPGGPSYNEQFF.

This clone has just one count. V and J are TRBV5-1 and TRBJ2-1; D perhaps matches TRBD2 (5 bases). V was pared by 4 bases and J by 4 bases, with 9 bases between. Germline V gene data show CDR1 as SGHRS and CDR2 as YFSETQ. This CDR3 contains 13 residues. The CDR3 DNA reads TGCGCCAGCAGCCCCGGGATTTACAATGAGCAGTTCTTC. Protein sequence: CASSPGIYNEQFF. Drawing the rest from reference TRBV5-1 and TRBJ2-1, the complete variable domain is KAGVTQTPRYLIKTRGQQVTLSCSPISGHRSVSWYQQTPGQGLQFLFEYFSETQRNKGNFPGRFSGRQFSNSRSEMNVSTLELGDSALYLCASSPGIYNEQFFGPGTRLTVL.

This chain uses TRBV30 with TRBJ2-1, with 10 bases aligning to TRBD2. Germline assignment: CDR1 GTSNPN and CDR2 SVGIG (reference sequence). There are 14 residues in the CDR3. The V segment lost 2 bases and the J segment 4 bases; nucleotides outside the gene matches: 2. The CDR3 sequence: CAWSRTSGYNEQFF. The CDR3 bases are TGTGCCTGGAGTAGGACTAGCGGTTACAATGAGCAGTTCTTC.